Presented here are 9 T cell receptor beta chains from one specimen sequenced in a study of blood T cell repertoires in COVID-19. Assay used: immunoSEQ multiplex PCR; TCRdb lists only in-frame clones, some missing. The sample carries around 210,000 clones, about 80% recorded once. The sequenced material came from peripheral blood. These receptors all stem from a woman of 80 years or more with COVID-19, enrolled during active disease.

The sample holds a few counts of this clone. The gene calls are TRBV4-2 and TRBJ2-7, with D perhaps TRBD2 (7 bases). Germline lookup yields CDR1 LGHNA and CDR2 YNFKEQ. V lost 0 bases and J 2 bases, leaving 11 bases between the germline ends. This CDR3 comprises 15 residues. The DNA for the CDR3 is TGTGCCAGCAGCCAAGATAGGGGGGGCCCCTACGAGCAGTACTTC. Its protein is CASSQDRGGPYEQYF.

In DNA form, the CDR3 reads TGTGCCAGCAGTCTCGACAGGGCGTATGGCTACACCTTC. Protein product: CASSLDRAYGYTF. The J gene is TRBJ1-2, the V gene TRBV6-5; TRBD1 matches 7 bases. CDR3 size: 13 residues. Per the germline V gene, CDR1 is MNHEY and CDR2 is SVGAGI. Germline trimming cut 5 bases from V and 5 bases from J; bases unmatched to any gene: 5.

The chain joins TRBV3-1 (or the pseudogene TRBV3-2) to TRBJ1-5, with a possible D match to TRBD1 (5 bases). This CDR3 is built from 15 residues. V dropped 1 base and J dropped 7 bases, with 14 bases sitting between them. Germline V gives CDR1 LGHDT, CDR2 YNNKEL (reference sequence). The CDR3 nucleotides read TGTGCCAGCAGCCAAGGCCAGGGAAGGTGGCAGCCCCAGCATTTT. Amino acid sequence: CASSQGQGRWQPQHF.

Here the CDR3 DNA reads TGTGCCAGCAGCCCAGACAGGAGGTCTGGCTACACCTTC. Amino acid sequence: CASSPDRRSGYTF. The V gene is TRBV3-1 (or the pseudogene TRBV3-2), the J gene TRBJ1-2; D is perhaps TRBD1 (6 bases). CDR1 LGHDT and CDR2 YNNKEL come from the germline V gene (reference sequence). V gave up 4 bases and J gave up 7 bases, with 13 bases separating them. The CDR3 extends over 13 amino acids.

This clone was counted between two and nine times. This chain links TRBV5-1 with TRBJ2-5; D is perhaps TRBD1 (6 bases). This CDR3 spans 14 amino acids. Trimming took off 4 bases at V and 5 bases at J, with 15 bases between the two ends. Germline loops: CDR1 SGHRS, CDR2 YFSETQ. CDR3 amino acids: CASSPQGTVETQYF. CDR3 sequence (DNA): TGCGCCAGCAGCCCGCAGGGGACGGTCGAGACCCAGTACTTC.

This chain links TRBV28 with TRBJ1-4, with a tentative D call TRBD1 (6 bases). Germline CDR1 MDHEN, CDR2 SYDVKM. The CDR3 sequence is 13 residues long. Trimming stripped 6 bases from V and 12 bases from J, with 17 bases between. This CDR3 reads CASRTRTVGELFF. The DNA for the CDR3 is TGTGCCAGCAGAACTCGGACAGTTGGGGAACTGTTTTTT.

Only a few counts were recorded for this clone. The rearrangement links TRBV23-1 to TRBJ1-2, with D possibly TRBD1 on 5 matching bases. TRBV23-1 has ORF status, its function being uncertain. V shed 3 bases and J shed 1 base, with 15 bases lying between them. This CDR3 has 16 residues. The CDR3 loop is CASSHGGPPFNYGYTF. The CDR3 DNA follows: TGCGCCAGCAGTCACGGGGGACCTCCTTTTAACTATGGCTACACCTTC.

The chain couples TRBV18 to TRBJ1-1; 12 bases are a match to TRBD1. The germline CDR1 and CDR2 sequences are KGHSH and LQKENI. Germline trimming cut 3 bases from V and 11 bases from J; bases unmatched to any gene: 13. The CDR3 sequence is 16 residues long. This CDR3 reads CASSPTGTGGSRLAFF. The DNA for the CDR3 is TGTGCCAGCTCACCTACCGGGACAGGGGGCTCAAGGTTGGCTTTCTTT.

This clone has just a few counts. V and J are TRBV9 and TRBJ1-4, with a weak D call TRBD1 (5 bases). This CDR3 comprises 15 residues. From germline, CDR1 is SGDLS and CDR2 YYNGEE. Trimming pared 0 bases from V and 5 bases from J, leaving 11 bases between. The CDR3 loop reads CASSVGSGWNEKLFF. CDR3 nucleotide sequence: TGTGCCAGCAGCGTAGGTTCAGGGTGGAATGAAAAACTGTTTTTT. Full variable domain (remainder filled in from reference TRBV9 and TRBJ1-4): DSGVTQTPKHLITATGQRVTLRCSPRSGDLSVYWYQQSLDQGLQFLIQYYNGEERAKGNILERFSAQQFPDLHSELNLSSLELGDSALYFCASSVGSGWNEKLFFGSGTQLSVL.